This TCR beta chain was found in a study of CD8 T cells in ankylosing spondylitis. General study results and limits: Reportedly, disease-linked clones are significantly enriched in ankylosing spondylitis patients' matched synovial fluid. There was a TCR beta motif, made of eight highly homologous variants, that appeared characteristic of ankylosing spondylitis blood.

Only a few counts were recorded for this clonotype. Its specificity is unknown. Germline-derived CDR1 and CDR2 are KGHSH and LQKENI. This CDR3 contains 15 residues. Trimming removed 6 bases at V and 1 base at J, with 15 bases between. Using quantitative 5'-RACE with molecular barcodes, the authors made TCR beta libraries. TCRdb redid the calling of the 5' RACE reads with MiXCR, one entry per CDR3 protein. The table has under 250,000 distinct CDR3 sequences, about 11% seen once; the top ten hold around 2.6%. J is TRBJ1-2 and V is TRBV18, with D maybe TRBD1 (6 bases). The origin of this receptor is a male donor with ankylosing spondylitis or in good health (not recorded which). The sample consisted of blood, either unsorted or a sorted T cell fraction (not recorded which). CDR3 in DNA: TGTGCCAGCTCGGACTCGGGACACAATAACTATGGCTACACCTTC. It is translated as CASSDSGHNNYGYTF.